This TCR beta chain was captured in a study of CD8 T cells in ankylosing spondylitis. Broader study findings: In ankylosing spondylitis patients, matched synovial fluid reportedly showed significant enrichment of disease-linked clones. CD8+ by phenotype, disease-linked clones were relatively rare in peripheral blood. In reactive arthritis synovial fluid and blood, some motif variants had been reported before.

For TCR beta, libraries came from quantitative 5'-RACE with molecular barcodes. MiXCR was run by TCRdb on the 5' RACE reads, yielding one entry per CDR3 protein. The sample holds 150,000 or so distinct CDR3 sequences, roughly 30% seen once. The germline CDR1 and CDR2 sequences are LGHNA and YSLEER. Trimming removed 6 bases from V and 7 bases from J, with 6 bases in between. The CDR3 is 11 amino acids. This clonotype was seen many times. Its specificity is not known. The source material was synovial fluid, either unsorted or a sorted T cell fraction (not recorded which). This receptor was taken from a male donor with ankylosing spondylitis. The chain carries TRBV4-3 and TRBJ2-2, with D uncertain. CDR3 nucleotides: TGCGCCAGCAGAGGATTCGGGGAGCTGTTTTTT. Translating it yields CASRGFGELFF.